This T cell receptor (beta chain) came from a study of identical twins. Broader study findings: Beta clonotypes that were abundant in cord blood contained fewer insertions, a pattern absent from memory repertoires.

This CDR3 has 14 residues. Germline V gene data show CDR1 as SGHDT and CDR2 as YYEEEE. Trimming removed 1 base at V and 6 bases at J, with 11 bases between. TCRdb re-analysed the 5' RACE reads in MiXCR, keeping a single row per CDR3 protein. Of roughly 250,000 distinct CDR3 sequences detected, roughly 7.5% appear once; the ten largest clones hold approximately 5.4%. This clonotype was seen more than once but under ten times. Its specificity is unknown. These data also featured in a second study, about yellow fever vaccine responses in identical twins.

The chain joins TRBV5-6 to TRBJ1-5; the D gene is possibly TRBD1 (6 bases). This TCR derives from a young woman in good health. The sequencing sample was made of CD8+ T cells sorted from blood. CDR3 amino acids: CASSLWGAGQPQHF. The CDR3 nucleotides read TGTGCCAGCAGCTTGTGGGGGGCAGGTCAGCCCCAGCATTTT. Supplemented by reference TRBV5-6 and TRBJ1-5, the full variable domain reads DAGVTQSPTHLIKTRGQQVTLRCSPKSGHDTVSWYQQALGQGPQFIFQYYEEEERQRGNFPDRFSGHQFPNYSSELNVNALLLGDSALYLCASSLWGAGQPQHFGDGTRLSIL.